This entry lists 26 T cell receptor beta chains sequenced from one sample in a study of tumor-infiltrating lymphocytes in primary liver carcinoma. Constant-region priming of around 500 ng total RNA yielded TCR beta cDNA. Slightly modified ARM-PCR served as the procedure for the TCR beta libraries. These libraries came from three rounds of nested multiplex PCR. PCR rounds one and two used TRBV1-TRBV30 forward primers with a C-beta reverse primer for roughly 9 cycles each. TCRdb passed the multiplex PCR reads through MiXCR, listing each CDR3 protein once. The sample gives approximately 330,000 distinct CDR3 sequences, 65% of which show up once; about 6.3% is in the top ten. Out of unsorted whole blood came the blood RNA, and germline DNA was extracted as well. Source material: peripheral blood. These receptors were obtained from a man aged 35 to 55 with primary liver carcinoma and hepatitis B virus infection.

This clonotype was counted ten times or more. CDR3 DNA sequence: TGTGCCAGCAGCCCCTTCGGGGGCGCCGGGGAGCTGTTTTTT. Protein product: CASSPFGGAGELFF. The J gene is TRBJ2-2, the V gene TRBV11-2; perhaps D is TRBD1 or TRBD2 (6 bases each). Trimming shortened V by 5 bases and J by 6 bases, and 13 bases separated the two germline ends. The CDR3 runs 14 residues. CDR1 is SGHAT, CDR2 FQNNGV, per germline.

A remark on this clonotype: Relative to the germline gene, one junction end is altered; a read error may explain this. The rearrangement uses TRBV5-6 and TRBJ2-1, with 9 bases fitting TRBD1. Germline CDR1 reads SGHDT; CDR2 reads YYEEEE. The CDR3 is made up of 18 amino acids. The CDR3 protein is CASSLGSHRGPGYSEQFF. The CDR3, as DNA: TGTGCCAGCAGCTTGGGGTCCCACAGGGGGCCTGGATACAGTGAGCAGTTCTTC. Together with reference TRBV5-6 and TRBJ2-1, the CDR3 gives the full variable domain: DAGVTQSPTHLIKTRGQQVTLRCSPKSGHDTVSWYQQALGQGPQFIFQYYEEEERQRGNFPDRFSGHQFPNYSSELNVNALLLGDSALYLCASSLGSHRGPGYSEQFFGPGTRLTVL.

The rearrangement joins TRBV2 to TRBJ1-6; D perhaps matches TRBD1 (6 bases). There are 13 residues in the CDR3. V gave up 7 bases and J gave up 7 bases, with 11 bases separating them. Per the germline V gene, CDR1 is SNHLY and CDR2 is FYNNEI. Here the CDR3 DNA reads TGTGCCAGCATACAGGGTGTCAATTCACCCCTCCACTTT. Translating it yields CASIQGVNSPLHF.

This clonotype was observed a single time. The J gene is TRBJ1-2, the V gene TRBV4-3, with D possibly matching TRBD1 (5 bases). In germline, CDR1 is LGHNA, CDR2 YSLEER. V was shortened by 3 bases and J by 8 bases, with 16 bases between the two germline ends. There are 14 residues in the CDR3. DNA for the CDR3: TGCGCCAGCAGCCATGATGAACGGACACTAGGCTACACCTTC. It yields the protein CASSHDERTLGYTF.

The chain is built from TRBV5-1 and TRBJ2-1; the match to TRBD2 covers 9 bases. CDR1 and CDR2 (germline): SGHRS, YFSETQ. The CDR3 contains 18 residues. V lost 0 bases and J lost 0; bases outside the gene matches: 7. CDR3 sequence: CASSLGPGREGSYNEQFF. The CDR3 DNA is TGCGCCAGCAGCTTGGGCCCGGGGCGGGAGGGCTCCTACAATGAGCAGTTCTTC. Filled out from reference TRBV5-1 and TRBJ2-1, the complete variable domain reads KAGVTQTPRYLIKTRGQQVTLSCSPISGHRSVSWYQQTPGQGLQFLFEYFSETQRNKGNFPGRFSGRQFSNSRSEMNVSTLELGDSALYLCASSLGPGREGSYNEQFFGPGTRLTVL.

The CDR3 here is CASSLGRQRAAGELFF. The CDR3 DNA reads as TGTGCCAGCAGCCTCGGGCGTCAGAGAGCGGCCGGGGAGCTGTTTTTT. The chain employs TRBV5-6 and TRBJ2-2; perhaps TRBD2 as D (5 bases). The CDR3 loop spans 16 amino acids. V shed 4 bases and J shed 6 bases, with 19 bases lying between them. Per germline, CDR1 SGHDT and CDR2 YYEEEE.

A word on this clonotype: Just one base apart from a much larger clone, this may be a read error. The rearrangement uses TRBV6-2 or TRBV6-3 and TRBJ2-4, with TRBD2 matching over 9 bases. The V gene's germline CDR1 is MNHEY and CDR2 SVGEGT. The CDR3 sequence is 14 residues long. V lost 4 bases and J lost 3; bases outside the gene matches: 1. Here the CDR3 DNA reads TGTGCCAGCAGTTTGACTAGCGGCAAAAACATTCAGTACTTC. It is translated as CASSLTSGKNIQYF.

This clonotype was counted between two and nine times. The chain uses TRBV7-9 and TRBJ2-6; either TRBD1 or TRBD2 may fit D (5 bases each). Germline loops: CDR1 SEHNR, CDR2 FQNEAQ (reference sequence). The CDR3 is made up of 21 amino acids. V lost 3 bases, J lost 1 base, and 25 bases lay in between. The CDR3 region has the DNA TGTGCCAGCAGCTTCCACGGGACCCAAACACTGCACCAATCTGGGGCCAACGTCCTGACTTTC. Translating it yields CASSFHGTQTLHQSGANVLTF.

V and J are TRBV7-9 and TRBJ1-1; 10 positions agree with TRBD1. The CDR3 spans 14 residues. CDR1 and CDR2 from the germline V gene are SEHNR and FQNEAQ (reference sequence). The J segment lost 3 bases and the V segment lost 6 bases, leaving 4 bases of the junction unmatched. In DNA form, the CDR3 reads TGTGCCAGCAGATTGACAGGGGGCGACACTGAAGCTTTCTTT. The encoded protein is CASRLTGGDTEAFF.

CDR3 residues: CRDSTGGTSLTQYF. The DNA of the CDR3 is TGCAGGGATAGTACAGGGGGCACCTCCTTGACCCAGTACTTC. This chain links TRBV29-1 with TRBJ2-5; TRBD1 agrees at 9 bases. This CDR3 comprises 14 residues. Germline V gene data show CDR1 as SQVTM and CDR2 as ANQGSEA. The full variable domain, in which reference TRBV29-1 and TRBJ2-5 provide the parts outside the CDR3, is SAVISQKPSRDICQRGTSLTIQCQVDSQVTMMFWYRQQPGQSLTLIATANQGSEATYESGFVIDKFPISRPNLTFSTLTVSNMSPEDSSIYLCRDSTGGTSLTQYFGPGTRLLVL.

Concerning this clonotype itself: This may be a read error, as it is one base from a much larger clone. The chain employs TRBV6-6 and TRBJ2-7; 8 bases are shared with TRBD1. CDR3 length: 15 amino acids. Trimming removed 10 bases from V and 1 base from J; junction bases left unmatched: 12. Germline CDR1 reads MNHNY; CDR2 reads SVGAGI (reference sequence). CDR3 in amino acids: CATRHGQGKSYEQYF. In DNA, the CDR3 is TGTGCCACCAGGCATGGACAGGGCAAGTCCTACGAGCAGTACTTC.

Notes on this clonotype: Being one base from a much bigger clone, this may be a read error. V is TRBV4-1 and J is TRBJ2-5, with TRBD1 matching over 11 bases. Trimming cost V 8 bases and J 5 bases; bases outside gene matches: 7. CDR3 length equals 14 residues. Per germline, CDR1 MGHRA and CDR2 YSYEKL. The CDR3 sequence is CASGYGQGAETQYF. The CDR3 DNA sequence: TGCGCCAGCGGCTACGGACAGGGGGCCGAGACCCAGTACTTC.

The chain employs TRBV11-2 and TRBJ2-7, with D perhaps given as TRBD1 or TRBD2 (5 bases each). TRBJ2-1 matches the DNA end more closely, so the J call is doubtful. The CDR3 is made up of 16 amino acids. CDR1 SGHAT and CDR2 FQNNGV come from the germline V gene. The CDR3 sequence is CASSLEGVSSPYEQFF. CDR3 DNA sequence: TGTGCCAGCAGCTTAGAGGGGGTAAGCAGTCCCTACGAGCAGTTCTTC.

V usage is TRBV5-1 and J usage is TRBJ2-1; D uncertain. Germline CDR1 reads SGHRS; CDR2 reads YFSETQ. The V gene lost 1 base and the J gene lost 4 bases, with 12 bases spanning the gap. The CDR3 contains 15 residues. This CDR3 reads CASSLHRANYNEQFF. As DNA, the CDR3 is TGCGCCAGCAGCTTGCACCGGGCCAATTACAATGAGCAGTTCTTC.

This clonotype has just one count. A read error may produce the germline difference seen at one junction end. The rearrangement uses TRBV6-2 or TRBV6-3 and TRBJ2-2, with D maybe TRBD2 (5 bases). This CDR3 comprises 17 residues. In germline, CDR1 is MNHEY, CDR2 SVGEGT. CDR3 loop: CASSYSRKATTTGDLFF. The CDR3 DNA is TGTGCCAGCAGTTACTCGAGAAAAGCTACGACCACCGGGGATCTGTTTTTT.

This clonotype was observed a handful of times. The chain carries TRBV12-3 or TRBV12-4 and TRBJ1-5; D is ambiguous. The V end lost 3 bases, the J end lost 0 bases, and 12 bases lay between the germline ends. CDR3 size: 16 residues. CDR3 region: CASSLMIGPSNQPQHF. The CDR3 DNA follows: TGTGCCAGCAGTTTGATGATAGGGCCTAGCAATCAGCCCCAGCATTTT.

The rearrangement joins TRBV10-1 to TRBJ2-7; no firm D call. This CDR3 is 11 amino acids long. V was pared by 5 bases and J by 5 bases, with 7 bases between. Germline V lookup: CDR1 WNHNN, CDR2 SYGVQD (reference sequence). The CDR3 loop reads CASSSFDEQYF. The CDR3 DNA follows: TGCGCCAGCAGTTCGTTCGACGAGCAGTACTTC.

Concerning this clonotype itself: A read error may account for a junction end that differs from germline. V gene TRBV5-1 combines with J gene TRBJ1-1; no firm D call. There are 15 residues in the CDR3. Looked up from germline, CDR1 is SGHRS and CDR2 is YFSETQ. The CDR3, as DNA: TGCGCCAACAGCTTATCAGGATTATCTAACACTGAAGCTTTCTTT. This codes for CANSLSGLSNTEAFF.

This clonotype was counted at least ten times. J is TRBJ1-5 and V is TRBV6-6; maybe TRBD1 (6 bases). V was pared by 6 bases and J by 3 bases, with 9 bases between. This CDR3 spans 13 amino acids. Germline CDR1 reads MNHNY; CDR2 reads SVGAGI (reference sequence). CDR3 protein: CASSTGNNQPQHF. For the CDR3, the DNA is TGTGCCAGCAGCACAGGGAACAATCAGCCCCAGCATTTT.

Only one count was recorded for this clonotype. V usage is TRBV6-2 or TRBV6-3 and J usage is TRBJ2-7, with a weak D call TRBD2 (6 bases). With 2 bases removed from V and 4 bases from J, the gap between germline ends came to 18 bases. The CDR3 covers 16 residues. Germline V lookup: CDR1 MNHEY, CDR2 SVGEGT. The CDR3 protein is CASSYGRRSPHYEQYF. For the CDR3, the DNA is TGTGCCAGCAGTTACGGGAGGCGCTCTCCCCATTACGAGCAGTACTTC.

This rearrangement joins TRBV6-2 or TRBV6-3 to TRBJ1-5; 8 bases fit TRBD1. Per the germline V gene, CDR1 is MNHEY and CDR2 is SVGEGT. The CDR3 totals 12 residues. CDR3 sequence: CATRTGTQPQHF. CDR3 nucleotides: TGTGCTACTAGGACAGGGACCCAGCCCCAGCATTTT.

Many counts were recorded for this clonotype. The chain employs TRBV5-5 and TRBJ2-5; perhaps TRBD1 as D (5 bases). Per germline, CDR1 SGHKS and CDR2 YYEKEE (reference sequence). The CDR3 consists of 15 residues. V was cut by 4 bases and J by 4 bases, with 17 bases left in between. The CDR3 protein is CASSPTTTVGETQYF. The DNA of the CDR3 is TGTGCCAGCAGCCCAACAACGACAGTGGGAGAGACCCAGTACTTC.

About this clonotype itself: A much larger clone lies a single base off, so this may be a read error. The genes are TRBV10-2 and TRBJ2-1; 8 positions match TRBD2. Germline CDR1 reads WSHSY; CDR2 reads SAAADI. The CDR3 is 14 amino acids. V lost 6 bases, J lost 6 bases, and 7 bases stayed unmatched. The CDR3 loop reads CASRDAGGSNEQFF. In nucleotides, the CDR3 is TGCGCCAGCAGGGATGCGGGGGGTAGCAATGAGCAGTTCTTC.

The V call is TRBV25-1, the J call TRBJ2-7, with a weak D call TRBD2 (5 bases). Germline CDR1 and CDR2: MGHDK and SYGVNS. This CDR3 is 11 amino acids long. Trimming took 8 bases from V and 4 from J, leaving 9 bases between them. CDR3 nucleotides: TGTGCCAGCGAGGGCTCTTACGAGCAGTACTTC. It is translated as CASEGSYEQYF.

The chain uses TRBV6-2 or TRBV6-3 and TRBJ2-1; no clear D. The CDR3 has 13 residues. Trimming removed 2 bases at V and 12 bases at J, with 14 bases between. CDR1 MNHEY and CDR2 SVGEGT come from the germline V gene. CDR3 nucleotides: TGTGCCAGCAGTTACCAGGAGCGCCCCTGGCAGTTCTTC. Encoded protein: CASSYQERPWQFF.

A single count supports this clonotype. It may be a read error: a sequence one base away is much more abundant. CDR3 protein: CASSQYRVAGGLYEQYF. Here the CDR3 DNA reads TGTGCCAGCAGCCAATATCGAGTAGCGGGAGGCCTCTACGAGCAGTACTTC. V is TRBV6-6 and J is TRBJ2-7, with 10 nucleotides matching TRBD2. J lost 3 bases, V lost 6 bases, and 14 bases had no gene match. The germline CDR1 and CDR2 sequences are MNHNY and SVGAGI (reference sequence). The CDR3 extends over 17 amino acids.